This T cell receptor (beta chain) was recovered during a study of shared clonotypes between healthy human individuals (dated by TCRdb to the early 2020s). Some background on the complete study: The cohort included a few men and a couple of women between 18 and 49 years of age. For each donor, three plates each were used for CD4 naive and CD4 memory, two plates were used for CD8 naive, and one plate was used for CD8 memory. To estimate repertoire size and how much clonotype sharing occurs between individuals, the study deeply sequenced the blood TCR repertoires of roughly 5 healthy adults. To increase sequencing depth and limit assay-specific biases, different laboratories used diverse techniques to prepare libraries and sequence TCR repertoires. Per donor, leukapheresis produced somewhere between about 0.9 and 9.5 billion PBMCs.

Healthy HIV-negative adults with no recently reported acute infections or vaccinations were included as donors. All donors were Caucasian adults living in Nashville, Tennessee, USA. CD4+ T cells were enriched by magnetic negative selection; naive cells were then positively selected on CD45RA, and the negative fraction formed the memory subset. Blood was collected by leukapheresis, and PBMCs were isolated by Ficoll-Histopaque density gradient centrifugation and then cryopreserved in liquid nitrogen vapor phase. Analytical flow cytometry was used to check the purity and quantity of every magnetically sorted T cell population. Each sorted fraction had its genomic DNA isolated and then quantified by UV absorbance on a Nanodrop 2000c. Study-level results and caveats: Only blood was sampled, and tissue TCR repertoires likely differ from those in blood. Because the study included only a small number of donors, the genetic and exposure-history diversity represented was limited. Based on pairwise subsampling, the degree of clonotype sharing among donors was expected to be affected by sequencing depth. Naive subsets generally had larger estimated clonotype richness than memory subsets. Incomplete sequencing was indicated by rarefaction of sorted-subset datasets, despite the large sequencing depth. Around 5% of naive CD4, 3% to 3.5% of naive CD8, about 2.1% of memory CD4, and 0.4% of memory CD8 clonotypes were shared across a few donors. Compared with non-shared clonotypes, clonotypes shared by all four sorted-subset donors had higher generation probabilities.

Comments on this clone: Its antigen is still unknown. Per-base qualities were not stored, and no clone one base away is much larger.

The CDR3 starts with the cysteine, ends with the phenylalanine, and has 17 residues. This entry keeps only the CDR3 DNA: 51 bases, framed from base 1. CDR1 and CDR2, looked up from the germline V gene, are MGHRA and YSYEKL. The germline V and J ends show losses of 3 bases and 2 bases respectively, and no gene match explains 8 bases of the junction. TCR CDR3 regions were amplified from genomic DNA by multiplex PCR using the deep immunoSEQ assay. Genomic DNA extracted from each cell subset was distributed evenly over all wells of several immunoSEQ 96-well plates, and each plate served as one replicate. For sorted subsets, roughly 190 ng of genomic DNA, equivalent to 25,000 to 30,000 T cell genomes, went into each replicate PCR. Purified libraries were measured with a Qubit 3.0 fluorometer, size-checked on a Bioanalyzer 2100, and measured again with the KAPA Library Quantification kit. Every immunoSEQ 96-well plate was sequenced on a dedicated single-read 150-cycle Illumina NextSeq 550 flow cell. As for how the authors treated the data: Because the immunoSEQ output included only junctional sequences and no quality scores, the filtering could not be the same as the filtering used for full-length reads. To assign V/J genes and CDR3, sequences were annotated using PyIR, a Python wrapper for IgBLAST v1.9, with IMGT germline references. Reads were removed for weak V/J assignments (E-value above 1e-6), missing CDR3, stop codons, out-of-frame junctions, or ambiguous translated residues. V3J clonotypes were defined as sequences sharing the same inferred V gene, J gene, and CDR3 amino acid sequence. To compute the percentage overlap between repertoires, the number of shared unique clonotypes was divided by the size of the smaller repertoire. Repertoire richness was assessed with RTK rarefaction, the Chao1 estimator, and Recon v2.1 estimates of unobserved clonotypes. Generation probabilities were computed with OLGA for all TCRbeta clonotypes obtained by the gDNA method from a few donors. The table was pulled from immuneACCESS by TCRdb, which kept in-frame rearrangements only. Such tables lose some clones; where checked, under half of the loss comes from unresolved V genes, and the rest has no known cause. V and J calls and clone size are as listed in that table; D and trimming were resolved from the DNA. Within this sample are roughly 2,500,000 clones, with under 95% of them counted one time only. 0.35% to 0.45% of the sample belongs to the ten largest clones.

Specimen: naive CD4+ T cells from PBMCs. Interpreted using the paper, the cell subset or site label stands for: CD45RA+ positively selected. This chain is built from TRBV4-1 and TRBJ2-2; 8 bases in the junction line up with TRBD1. The receptor was isolated from a man aged 18 to 35 in good health. Some clones in this sample may be carry-over from other donors' samples. For the CDR3, the sequence is CASSQGGQAGNTGELFF. The DNA sequence is as follows: TGCGCCAGCAGCCAGGGGGGACAGGCGGGAAACACCGGGGAGCTGTTTTTT.